The entry that follows covers one TCR beta chain sequence. As yet, its antigen is unknown. This sample was included in a study of cytomegalovirus exposure and HLA in healthy donors. This CDR3 has 16 amino acids. The V and J ends lost 7 bases and 5 bases, in that order; junction bases with no gene match: 10. Donors in the study were healthy people who gave bone marrow. PCR used 60 Vbeta primers and 13 Jbeta primers. Clones were read by immunoSEQ multiplex PCR, and TCRdb kept only the in-frame ones, dropping some. The sample consists of roughly 140,000 clones, about 82% of them appearing once. Study-wide results and caveats: In a later analysis, specific HLA alleles were associated with 15,000 to 20,000 TCR beta sequences at a 0.05 false discovery rate. While the bulk of TCR sequences proved rare, some public TCRs turned up in many donors. CMV serostatus stood as the only immune exposure information on hand.

Sample: PBMCs. The receptor's source is a woman aged 40 to 50 in good health and CMV-seropositive. This rearrangement joins TRBV23-1 to TRBJ2-1; 11 nucleotides line up with TRBD2. TRBV23-1 is an ORF, and what it does is uncertain. Written as DNA, the CDR3 is TGCGCCAGCATCCGACTAGCGGGATTCCACCACAATGAGCAGTTCTTC. Amino acid sequence: CASIRLAGFHHNEQFF.